This T cell receptor (beta chain) was found in a study of naive and memory T cell subsets. The germline CDR1 and CDR2 sequences are KGHSH and LQKENI. The CDR3 loop spans 15 amino acids. The V and J ends lost 8 bases and 1 base respectively, with 14 bases between them. Two oligonucleotides, mixed equimolar, formed the beta constant-region primer covering TRBC1 and TRBC2. Each CDR3 protein gets one entry after TCRdb re-called the UMI-ligation and nested PCR reads with MiXCR. Here the sample spans under 150,000 distinct CDR3 sequences, about 18% being singletons. This receptor was taken from a human donor in good health. V and J are TRBV18 and TRBJ2-2, with a possible D match to TRBD1 (6 bases). Sequenced: naive CD4+ T cells from blood. Here the CDR3 reads CASLPGTWNTGELFF. The CDR3 nucleotides read TGTGCCAGCCTACCAGGGACATGGAACACCGGGGAGCTGTTTTTT. The complete variable domain, with remaining parts taken from reference TRBV18 and TRBJ2-2, reads NAGVMQNPRHLVRRRGQEARLRCSPMKGHSHVYWYRQLPEEGLKFMVYLQKENIIDESGMPKERFSAEFPKEGPSILRIQQVVRGDSAAYFCASLPGTWNTGELFFGEGSRLTVL.